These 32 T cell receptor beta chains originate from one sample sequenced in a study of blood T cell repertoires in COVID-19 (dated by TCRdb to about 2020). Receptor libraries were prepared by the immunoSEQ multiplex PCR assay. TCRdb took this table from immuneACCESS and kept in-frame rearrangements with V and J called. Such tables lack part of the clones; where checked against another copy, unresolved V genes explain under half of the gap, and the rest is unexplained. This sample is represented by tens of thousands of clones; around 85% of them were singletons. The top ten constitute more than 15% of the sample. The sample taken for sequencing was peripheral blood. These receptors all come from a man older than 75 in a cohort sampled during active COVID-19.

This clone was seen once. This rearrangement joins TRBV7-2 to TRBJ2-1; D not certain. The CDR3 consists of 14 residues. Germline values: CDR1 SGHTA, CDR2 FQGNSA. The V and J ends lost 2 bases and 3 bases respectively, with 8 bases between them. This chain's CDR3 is CASSLTQFYNEQFF. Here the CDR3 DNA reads TGTGCCAGCAGCTTAACCCAGTTCTACAATGAGCAGTTCTTC.

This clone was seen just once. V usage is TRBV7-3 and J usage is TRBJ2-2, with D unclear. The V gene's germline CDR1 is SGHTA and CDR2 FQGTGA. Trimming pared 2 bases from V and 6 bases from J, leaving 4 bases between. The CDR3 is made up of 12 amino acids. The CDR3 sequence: CASSLGPGELFF. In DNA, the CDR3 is TGTGCCAGCAGCTTAGGGCCCGGGGAGCTGTTTTTT.

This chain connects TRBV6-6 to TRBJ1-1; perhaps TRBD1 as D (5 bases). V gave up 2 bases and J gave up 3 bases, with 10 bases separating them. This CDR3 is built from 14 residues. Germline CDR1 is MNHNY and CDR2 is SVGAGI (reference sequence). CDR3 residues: CASSYQDIDTEAFF. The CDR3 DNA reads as TGTGCCAGCAGTTACCAGGACATAGACACTGAAGCTTTCTTT.

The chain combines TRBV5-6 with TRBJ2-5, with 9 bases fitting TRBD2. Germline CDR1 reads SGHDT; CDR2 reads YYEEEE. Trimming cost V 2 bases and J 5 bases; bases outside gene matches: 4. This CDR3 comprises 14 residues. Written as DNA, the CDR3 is TGTGCCAGCAGCTTTTCTAGCGGGGATGAGACCCAGTACTTC. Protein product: CASSFSSGDETQYF.

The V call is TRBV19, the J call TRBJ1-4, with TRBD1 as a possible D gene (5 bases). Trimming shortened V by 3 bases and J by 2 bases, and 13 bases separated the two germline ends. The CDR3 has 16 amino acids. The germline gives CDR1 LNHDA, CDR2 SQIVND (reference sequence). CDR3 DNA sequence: TGTGCCAGTAGTATTGGAGGGGCTGGGACTAATGAAAAACTGTTTTTT. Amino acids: CASSIGGAGTNEKLFF.

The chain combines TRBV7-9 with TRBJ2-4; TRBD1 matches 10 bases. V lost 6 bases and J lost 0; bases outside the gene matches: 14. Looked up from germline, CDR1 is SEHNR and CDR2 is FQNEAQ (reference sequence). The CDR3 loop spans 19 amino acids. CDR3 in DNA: TGTGCCAGCAGTTCGCTGACAGGGGGCGCTGGGGTAGCCAAAAACATTCAGTACTTC. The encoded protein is CASSSLTGGAGVAKNIQYF.

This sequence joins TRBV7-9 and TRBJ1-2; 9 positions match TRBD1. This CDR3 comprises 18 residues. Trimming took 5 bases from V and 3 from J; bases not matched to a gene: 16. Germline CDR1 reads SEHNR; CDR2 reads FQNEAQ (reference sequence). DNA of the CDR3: TGTGCCAGCAGCCCGCGGGACAGGGAATCGGCGGCAGACTATGGCTACACCTTC. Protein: CASSPRDRESAADYGYTF.

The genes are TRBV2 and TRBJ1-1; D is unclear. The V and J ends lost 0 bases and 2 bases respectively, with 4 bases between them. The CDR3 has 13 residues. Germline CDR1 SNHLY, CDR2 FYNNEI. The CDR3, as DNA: TGTGCCAGCAGTGAAGCCCGTAACACTGAAGCTTTCTTT. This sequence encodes CASSEARNTEAFF.

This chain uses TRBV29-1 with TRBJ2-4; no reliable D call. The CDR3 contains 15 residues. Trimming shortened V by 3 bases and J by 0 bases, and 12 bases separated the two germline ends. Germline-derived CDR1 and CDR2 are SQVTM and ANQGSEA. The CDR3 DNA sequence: TGCAGCGTTGAGATAGTCAGACTAGCCAAAAACATTCAGTACTTC. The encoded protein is CSVEIVRLAKNIQYF.

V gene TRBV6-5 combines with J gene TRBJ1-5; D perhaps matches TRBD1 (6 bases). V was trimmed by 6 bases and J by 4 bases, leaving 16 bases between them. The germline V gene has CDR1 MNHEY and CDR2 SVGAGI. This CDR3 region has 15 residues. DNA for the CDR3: TGTGCCAGCAGCAGGACAGCCCTGGATAATCAGCCCCAGCATTTT. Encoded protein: CASSRTALDNQPQHF.

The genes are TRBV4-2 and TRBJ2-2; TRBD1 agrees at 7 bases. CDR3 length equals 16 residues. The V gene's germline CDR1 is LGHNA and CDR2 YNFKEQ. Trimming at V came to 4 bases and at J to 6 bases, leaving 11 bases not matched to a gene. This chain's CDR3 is CASSPEPGQISGELFF. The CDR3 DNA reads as TGTGCCAGCAGCCCCGAACCGGGACAGATCTCCGGGGAGCTGTTTTTT.

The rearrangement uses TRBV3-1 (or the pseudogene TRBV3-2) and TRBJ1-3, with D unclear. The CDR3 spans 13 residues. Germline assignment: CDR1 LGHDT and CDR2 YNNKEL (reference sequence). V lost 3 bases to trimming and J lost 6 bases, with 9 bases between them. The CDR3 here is CASSQGSENTIYF. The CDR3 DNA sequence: TGTGCCAGCAGCCAGGGCTCAGAAAACACCATATATTTT.

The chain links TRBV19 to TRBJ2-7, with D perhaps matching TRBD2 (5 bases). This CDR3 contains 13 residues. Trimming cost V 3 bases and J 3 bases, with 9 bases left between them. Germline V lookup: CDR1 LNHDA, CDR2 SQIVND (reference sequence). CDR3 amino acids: CASSIRGIYEQYF. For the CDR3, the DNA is TGTGCCAGTAGTATCCGAGGGATCTACGAGCAGTACTTC.

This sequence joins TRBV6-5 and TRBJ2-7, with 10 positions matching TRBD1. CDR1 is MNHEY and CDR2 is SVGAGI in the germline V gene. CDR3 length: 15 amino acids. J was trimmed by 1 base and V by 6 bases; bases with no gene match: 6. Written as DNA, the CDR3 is TGTGCCAGCAGAGAGGGGGGACAGGGGTCCTACGAGCAGTACGTC. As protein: CASREGGQGSYEQYV.

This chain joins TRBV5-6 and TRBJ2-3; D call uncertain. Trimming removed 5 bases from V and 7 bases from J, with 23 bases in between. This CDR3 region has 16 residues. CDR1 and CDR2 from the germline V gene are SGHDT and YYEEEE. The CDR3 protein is CASSFALTRLINTQYF. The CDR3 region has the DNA TGTGCCAGCAGTTTTGCCCTGACACGATTAATTAATACGCAGTATTTT.

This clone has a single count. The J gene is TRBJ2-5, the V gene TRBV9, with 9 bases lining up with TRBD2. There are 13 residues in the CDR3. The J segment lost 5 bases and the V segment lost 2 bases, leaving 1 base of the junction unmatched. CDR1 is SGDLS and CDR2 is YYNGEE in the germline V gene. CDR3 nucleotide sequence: TGTGCCAGCAGCGTTGGGACTAGCGAGACCCAGTACTTC. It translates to CASSVGTSETQYF.

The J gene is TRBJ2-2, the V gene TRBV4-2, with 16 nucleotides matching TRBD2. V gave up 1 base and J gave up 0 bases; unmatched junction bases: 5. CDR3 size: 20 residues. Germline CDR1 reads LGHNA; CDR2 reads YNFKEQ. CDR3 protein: CASSQALGLAGGSNTGELFF. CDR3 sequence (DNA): TGTGCCAGCAGCCAAGCCCTGGGACTAGCGGGGGGGTCGAACACCGGGGAGCTGTTTTTT.

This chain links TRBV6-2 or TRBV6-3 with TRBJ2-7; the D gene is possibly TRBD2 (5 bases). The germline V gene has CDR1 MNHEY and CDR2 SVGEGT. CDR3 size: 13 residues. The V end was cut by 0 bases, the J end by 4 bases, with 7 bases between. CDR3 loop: CASSYSWEYEQYF. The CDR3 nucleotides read TGTGCCAGCAGTTACTCATGGGAGTACGAGCAGTACTTC.

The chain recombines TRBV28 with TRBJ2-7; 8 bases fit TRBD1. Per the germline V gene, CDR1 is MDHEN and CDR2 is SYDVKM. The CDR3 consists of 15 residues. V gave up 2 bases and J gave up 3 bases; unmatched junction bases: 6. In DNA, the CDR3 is TGTGCCAGCAGTTTAGGGACAGGACCATTCTACGAGCAGTACGTC. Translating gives CASSLGTGPFYEQYV.

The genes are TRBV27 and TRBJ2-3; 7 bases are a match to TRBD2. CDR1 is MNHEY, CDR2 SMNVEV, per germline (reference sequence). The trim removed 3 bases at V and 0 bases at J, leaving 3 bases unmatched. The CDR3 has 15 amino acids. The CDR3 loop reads CASSLGRGSTDTQYF. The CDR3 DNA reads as TGTGCCAGCAGTTTGGGGCGGGGGAGCACAGATACGCAGTATTTT.

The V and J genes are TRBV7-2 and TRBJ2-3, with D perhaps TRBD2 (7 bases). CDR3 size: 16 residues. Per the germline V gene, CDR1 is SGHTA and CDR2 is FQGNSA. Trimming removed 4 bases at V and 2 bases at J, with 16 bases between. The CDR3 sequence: CASSSRRGANTDTQYF. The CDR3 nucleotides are TGTGCCAGCAGCTCAAGACGGGGGGCGAACACAGATACGCAGTATTTT.

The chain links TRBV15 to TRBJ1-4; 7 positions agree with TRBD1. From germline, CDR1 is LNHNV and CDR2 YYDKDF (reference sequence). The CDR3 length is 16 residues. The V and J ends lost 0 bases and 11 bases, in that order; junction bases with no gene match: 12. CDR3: CATSRDRQGKVEKLFF. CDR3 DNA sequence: TGTGCCACCAGCAGAGACCGACAGGGTAAAGTAGAGAAACTGTTTTTT. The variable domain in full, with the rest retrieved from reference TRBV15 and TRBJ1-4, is DAMVIQNPRYQVTQFGKPVTLSCSQTLNHNVMYWYQQKSSQAPKLLFHYYDKDFNNEADTPDNFQSRRPNTSFCFLDIRSPGLGDTAMYLCATSRDRQGKVEKLFFGSGTQLSVL.

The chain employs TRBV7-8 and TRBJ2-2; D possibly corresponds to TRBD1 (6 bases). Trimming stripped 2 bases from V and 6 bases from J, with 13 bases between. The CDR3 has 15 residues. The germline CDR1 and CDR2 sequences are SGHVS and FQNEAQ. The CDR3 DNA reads TGTGCCAGCAGCTTAAGGGGGTTAGCTGCCGGGGAGCTGTTTTTT. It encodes CASSLRGLAAGELFF.

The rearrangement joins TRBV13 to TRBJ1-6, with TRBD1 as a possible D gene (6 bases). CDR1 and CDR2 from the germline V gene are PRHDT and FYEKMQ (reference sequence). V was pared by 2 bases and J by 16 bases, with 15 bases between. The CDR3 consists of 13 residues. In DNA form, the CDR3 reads TGTGCCAGCAGCTTACCGCCGGACAGCGAACTCCACTTT. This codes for CASSLPPDSELHF.

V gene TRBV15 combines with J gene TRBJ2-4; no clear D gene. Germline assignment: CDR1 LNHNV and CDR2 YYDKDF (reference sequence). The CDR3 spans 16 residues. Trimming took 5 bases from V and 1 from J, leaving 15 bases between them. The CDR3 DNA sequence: TGTGCCACCAGCGATGACCGCCAGGTTGCCAAAAACATTCAGTACTTC. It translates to CATSDDRQVAKNIQYF.

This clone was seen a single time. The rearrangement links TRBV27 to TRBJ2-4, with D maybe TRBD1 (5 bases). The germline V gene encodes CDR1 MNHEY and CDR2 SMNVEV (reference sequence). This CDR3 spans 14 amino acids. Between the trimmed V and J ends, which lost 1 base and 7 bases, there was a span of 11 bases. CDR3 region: CASSLWGTDNIQYF. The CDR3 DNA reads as TGTGCCAGCAGTTTATGGGGCACTGACAACATTCAGTACTTC.

The CDR3 region is CASSLDRDWGNTEAFF. The CDR3 DNA reads TGTGCCAGCAGCTTAGACAGGGATTGGGGGAACACTGAAGCTTTCTTT. The chain links TRBV7-9 to TRBJ1-1; D possibly corresponds to TRBD1 (6 bases). From germline, CDR1 is SEHNR and CDR2 FQNEAQ (reference sequence). The CDR3 consists of 16 residues. V shed 1 base and J shed 1 base, with 13 bases lying between them. Full variable domain (missing parts from reference TRBV7-9 and TRBJ1-1): DTGVSQNPRHKITKRGQNVTFRCDPISEHNRLYWYRQTLGQGPEFLTYFQNEAQLEKSRLLSDRFSAERPKGSFSTLEIQRTEQGDSAMYLCASSLDRDWGNTEAFFGQGTRLTVV.

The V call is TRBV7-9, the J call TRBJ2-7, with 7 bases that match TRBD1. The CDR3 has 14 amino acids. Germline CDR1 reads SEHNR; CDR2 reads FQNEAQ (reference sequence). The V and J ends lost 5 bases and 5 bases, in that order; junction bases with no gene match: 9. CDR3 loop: CASSPRQGINEQYF. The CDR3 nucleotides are TGTGCCAGCAGCCCTAGACAGGGAATCAACGAGCAGTACTTC. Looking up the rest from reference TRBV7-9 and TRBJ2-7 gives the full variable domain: DTGVSQNPRHKITKRGQNVTFRCDPISEHNRLYWYRQTLGQGPEFLTYFQNEAQLEKSRLLSDRFSAERPKGSFSTLEIQRTEQGDSAMYLCASSPRQGINEQYFGPGTRLTVT.

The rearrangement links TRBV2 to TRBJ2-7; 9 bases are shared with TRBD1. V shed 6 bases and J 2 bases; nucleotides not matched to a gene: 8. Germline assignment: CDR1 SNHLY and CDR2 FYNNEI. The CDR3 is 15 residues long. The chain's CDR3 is CASRGTGKGTYEQYV. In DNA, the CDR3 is TGTGCCAGCAGAGGGACAGGGAAGGGCACCTACGAGCAGTACGTC.

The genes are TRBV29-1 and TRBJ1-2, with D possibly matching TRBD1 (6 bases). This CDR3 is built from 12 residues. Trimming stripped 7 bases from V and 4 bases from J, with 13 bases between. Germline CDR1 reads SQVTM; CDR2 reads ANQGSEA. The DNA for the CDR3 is TGCAGCGGCCTACAGGGCTTCTATGGCTACACCTTC. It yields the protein CSGLQGFYGYTF.

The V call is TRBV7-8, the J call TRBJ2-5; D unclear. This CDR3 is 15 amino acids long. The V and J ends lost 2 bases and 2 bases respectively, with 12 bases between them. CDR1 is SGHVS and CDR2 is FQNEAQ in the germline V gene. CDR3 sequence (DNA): TGTGCCAGCAGCTTATCGCGACAAGGACAAGAGACCCAGTACTTC. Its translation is CASSLSRQGQETQYF.

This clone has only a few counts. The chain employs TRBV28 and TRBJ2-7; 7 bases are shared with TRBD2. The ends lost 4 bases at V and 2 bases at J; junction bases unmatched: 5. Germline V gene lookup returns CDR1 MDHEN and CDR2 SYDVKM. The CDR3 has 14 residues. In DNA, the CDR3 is TGTGCCAGCAGTTCCTCGGGGGGAACCTACGAGCAGTACGTC. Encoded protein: CASSSSGGTYEQYV.